Listed here is a single TCR beta chain. Antigen specificity is unknown. This CDR3 is built from 17 residues. Per germline, CDR1 MGHRA and CDR2 YSYEKL. With V trimmed by 1 base and J by 1 base, 8 bases remained unmatched. The data were obtained in a study of blood T cells in healthy people across ages. Study conclusions and caveats: More naive CD4+ cells and higher diversity marked long-lived donors relative to aged donors. Shifts in expanded clonotypes may have been confounded by donor CMV status, which was unknown.

Through a sample-barcoded 5' primer and a J-beta primer mix, a second PCR was run for roughly 6 to 11 cycles. MiXCR, run by TCRdb on the 5' RACE reads, gives a single entry per CDR3 protein. Altogether 1.5 million or so distinct CDR3 sequences are present, approximately 40% being singletons, with the ten largest covering 7.9%. Each sample yielded at least 6.5 million isolated PBMCs. This TCR came from a young woman in good health. The specimen was blood. The V and J genes are TRBV4-1 and TRBJ2-5, with 8 bases lining up with TRBD1. The CDR3 loop is CASSQAGQDRRQETQYF. CDR3 in DNA: TGCGCCAGCAGCCAAGCGGGACAGGACCGCCGCCAAGAGACCCAGTACTTC.